Sequencing of this TCR beta chain was carried out in a study of T-cell reconstitution after alpha-beta-depleted transplantation in children. This clonotype showed up just a few times. V lost 4 bases to trimming and J lost 2 bases; unmatched junction nucleotides: 12. This CDR3 comprises 18 residues. The germline V gene encodes CDR1 LGHNA and CDR2 YSLEER. Preparation of the TCRbeta library used unique molecular identifiers. TCRdb ran MiXCR on the PCR reads and lists one entry per CDR3 protein. The sample contains 500,000 to 600,000 distinct CDR3 sequences, 32% of which appear only once. The chain carries TRBV4-3 and TRBJ2-5; 11 bases map to TRBD2. The sequence was obtained from a human donor who donated a stem cell graft to a child with aplastic anemia. Specimen: PBMCs from the stem cell graft donor, collected from the stem cell graft. The CDR3 DNA reads TGCGCCAGCAGCCCCTACCTGACTAGCGGGGACCGTCAAGAGACCCAGTACTTC. Amino acids: CASSPYLTSGDRQETQYF.